The entry that follows covers one T cell receptor beta chain sequence. Antigen specificity is unknown. CDR1 and CDR2 from the germline V gene are SNHLY and FYNNEI. Trimming stripped 5 bases from V and 0 bases from J, with 8 bases between. The CDR3 spans 15 residues. The data are from a study of identifying expanded T cells in peripheral blood. This table comes from immunoSEQ multiplex PCR, and its TCRdb copy is limited to in-frame clones, with some not included. The table lists around 68,000 clones, over 75% of them singletons, with around 4.8% in the top ten. Study-level results: Differentially abundant clones: 0.95 to 1.5 between replicates, about 15 at roughly 2 weeks, 19 to 20 at four.

The receptor was isolated from a person between 18 and 75 years old in good health. The chain employs TRBV2 and TRBJ2-6, with a possible D match to TRBD1 (6 bases). Sequencing used blood. The CDR3 here is CASSLQGSGANVLTF. The CDR3 nucleotides read TGTGCCAGCAGTTTACAGGGCTCTGGGGCCAACGTCCTGACTTTC.